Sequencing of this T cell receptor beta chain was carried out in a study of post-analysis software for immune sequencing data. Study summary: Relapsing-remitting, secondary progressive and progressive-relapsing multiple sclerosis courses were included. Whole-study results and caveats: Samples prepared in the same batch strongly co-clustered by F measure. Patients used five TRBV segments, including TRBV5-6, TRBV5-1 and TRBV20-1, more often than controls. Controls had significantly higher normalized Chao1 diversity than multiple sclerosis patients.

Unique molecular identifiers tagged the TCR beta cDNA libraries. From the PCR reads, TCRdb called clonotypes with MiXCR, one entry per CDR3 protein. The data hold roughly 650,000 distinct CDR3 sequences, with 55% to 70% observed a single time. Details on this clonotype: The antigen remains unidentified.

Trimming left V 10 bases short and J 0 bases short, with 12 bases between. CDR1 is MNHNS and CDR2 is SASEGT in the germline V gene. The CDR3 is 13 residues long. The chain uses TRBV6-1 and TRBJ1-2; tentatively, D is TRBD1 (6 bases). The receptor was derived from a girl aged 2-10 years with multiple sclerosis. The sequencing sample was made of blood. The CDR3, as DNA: TGTGCCATCTCGCGGGGGCCTAACTATGGCTACACCTTC. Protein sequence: CAISRGPNYGYTF.